Following are 27 T cell receptor beta chains from one sample sequenced in a study of beta chain features in type 1 diabetes. Expressed TCRB transcripts were sequenced because the entire RNA isolate underwent reverse transcription. Clones were sequenced by immunoSEQ multiplex PCR, and TCRdb holds only the in-frame ones, with some missing. Among hundreds of thousands of clones, roughly 13% were seen once, and the ten largest hold approximately 0.022%. Regarding the study as a whole: In every one of the four CD4+ subsets, TCRB CDR3s were moderately but significantly shorter in Type 1 diabetes patients.

The antigens of these receptors remain unknown. Input material: naive CD4+ T cells from blood. The receptors derive from a young man with type 1 diabetes.

The chain uses TRBV7-9 and TRBJ1-2, with D uncertain. The germline gives CDR1 SEHNR, CDR2 FQNEAQ (reference sequence). CDR3 length: 13 residues. Trimming stripped 2 bases from V and 8 bases from J, with 12 bases between. CDR3 coding DNA: TGTGCCAGCAGCTTACGGGAGCACGACGGCTACACCTTC. The encoded protein is CASSLREHDGYTF.

The chain carries TRBV25-1 and TRBJ2-3; possible D gene TRBD2, 6 bases. The CDR3 extends over 14 amino acids. Germline V lookup: CDR1 MGHDK, CDR2 SYGVNS. Trimming cost V 5 bases and J 2 bases, with 11 bases left between them. As DNA, the CDR3 is TGTGCCAGCAGTAGGACGGGGGTCACAGATACGCAGTATTTT. Protein: CASSRTGVTDTQYF.

This clone was detected only a few times. The DNA of the CDR3 is TGTGCCAGTAGGACAGGCTCTGGAAACACCATATATTTT. This encodes CASRTGSGNTIYF. The chain has TRBV19 and TRBJ1-3; perhaps TRBD1 as D (6 bases). CDR3 length: 13 residues. V was clipped by 6 bases and J by 0 bases, with 6 bases between them. Looked up from germline, CDR1 is LNHDA and CDR2 is SQIVND (reference sequence). The variable domain in full, with the rest retrieved from reference TRBV19 and TRBJ1-3, is DGGITQSPKYLFRKEGQNVTLSCEQNLNHDAMYWYRQDPGQGLRLIYYSQIVNDFQKGDIAEGYSVSREKKESFPLTVTSAQKNPTAFYLCASRTGSGNTIYFGEGSWLTVV.

In this sample, this clone turned up a few times. The rearrangement links TRBV9 to TRBJ1-1, with D unclear. With 0 bases removed from V and 0 bases from J, the gap between germline ends came to 12 bases. This CDR3 has 16 residues. Germline lookup yields CDR1 SGDLS and CDR2 YYNGEE. The CDR3 reads CASSVGAHNLNTEAFF. CDR3 bases: TGTGCCAGCAGCGTAGGAGCTCACAACCTGAACACTGAAGCTTTCTTT.

This chain connects TRBV6-5 to TRBJ2-7; D possibly corresponds to TRBD1 (6 bases). V was cut by 1 base and J by 1 base, with 14 bases left in between. Germline V gives CDR1 MNHEY, CDR2 SVGAGI. The CDR3 loop spans 16 amino acids. CDR3 protein: CASSYYGGHLSYEQYF. The DNA of the CDR3 is TGTGCCAGCAGTTACTATGGGGGACACTTGTCCTACGAGCAGTACTTC.

This clone turned up a few times. This chain joins TRBV28 and TRBJ2-3, with 8 bases aligning to TRBD2. The CDR3 spans 16 residues. Germline V CDR1 and CDR2: MDHEN, SYDVKM. V gave up 3 bases and J gave up 2 bases; unmatched junction bases: 7. CDR3 sequence reads: CASSFVRAGATDTQYF. CDR3 in DNA: TGTGCCAGCAGTTTCGTCAGAGCGGGGGCCACAGATACGCAGTATTTT.

V is TRBV14 and J is TRBJ2-7; D ambiguous. Trimming cost V 2 bases and J 2 bases, with 7 bases left between them. The CDR3 length is 13 residues. In germline, CDR1 is SGHDN, CDR2 FVKESK. The CDR3 DNA sequence: TGTGCCAGCAGCCAATCTGTTCCCTACGAGCAGTACTTC. Its translation is CASSQSVPYEQYF.

This clone turned up a few times. The V and J genes are TRBV30 and TRBJ2-2, with D perhaps matching TRBD1 or TRBD2 (5 bases each). Germline V gene sequence: CDR1 GTSNPN, CDR2 SVGIG (reference sequence). The CDR3 length is 14 residues. V lost 0 bases and J lost 8, with 13 bases in between. CDR3 sequence reads: CAWSVRPEGGELFF. The DNA of the CDR3 is TGTGCCTGGAGTGTTAGGCCAGAGGGGGGGGAGCTGTTTTTT. Full variable domain (missing parts from reference TRBV30 and TRBJ2-2): SQTIHQWPATLVQPVGSPLSLECTVEGTSNPNLYWYRQAAGRGLQLLFYSVGIGQISSEVPQNLSASRPQDRQFILSSKKLLLSDSGFYLCAWSVRPEGGELFFGEGSRLTVL.

The chain is built from TRBV7-3 and TRBJ1-2, with 9 bases fitting TRBD1. The CDR3 has 15 residues. From germline, CDR1 is SGHTA and CDR2 FQGTGA. J gave up 4 bases and V 4 bases, and 7 bases lay outside the gene matches. CDR3 nucleotides: TGTGCCAGCAGCTCACCAGGGACAGGGATCTATGGCTACACCTTC. Translation gives CASSSPGTGIYGYTF.

V gene TRBV5-1 combines with J gene TRBJ2-5; the match to TRBD1 covers 10 bases. V lost 4 bases to trimming and J lost 4 bases; unmatched junction nucleotides: 4. The CDR3 length is 14 residues. The germline V gene has CDR1 SGHRS and CDR2 YFSETQ. CDR3 loop: CASSMTGGRETQYF. In DNA form, the CDR3 reads TGCGCCAGCAGCATGACAGGGGGCAGAGAGACCCAGTACTTC.

Of note for this clone: The sample holds other DNA sequences that translate to the same CDR3. The rearrangement links TRBV30 to TRBJ1-4, with 7 positions matching TRBD1. The CDR3 runs to 12 residues. Germline lookup yields CDR1 GTSNPN and CDR2 SVGIG (reference sequence). The V gene end was trimmed by 2 bases and the J gene end by 7 bases; junction bases not matched to a gene: 1. The CDR3 coding sequence is TGTGCCTGGAGTTACAGGGGTGAAAAACTGTTTTTT. This codes for CAWSYRGEKLFF.

The sample holds a few counts of this clone. V gene TRBV28 combines with J gene TRBJ2-5, with 9 bases identical to TRBD1. Germline CDR1 is MDHEN and CDR2 is SYDVKM. V trimming: 5 bases; J trimming: 2 bases; junction bases outside the gene matches: 3. The CDR3 has 14 residues. The CDR3 sequence: CASSPGTGQETQYF. CDR3 coding DNA: TGTGCCAGCAGTCCAGGGACAGGGCAAGAGACCCAGTACTTC. The entire variable domain, with the rest obtained from reference TRBV28 and TRBJ2-5, is as follows: DVKVTQSSRYLVKRTGEKVFLECVQDMDHENMFWYRQDPGLGLRLIYFSYDVKMKEKGDIPEGYSVSREKKERFSLILESASTNQTSMYLCASSPGTGQETQYFGPGTRLLVL.

V is TRBV29-1 and J is TRBJ1-2; D is unresolved. Deletions cut 4 bases from V and 4 bases from J, with 10 bases between. Germline CDR1 and CDR2: SQVTM and ANQGSEA. The CDR3 sequence is 12 residues long. Written as DNA, the CDR3 is TGCAGCGTTGCTGAGGTGAGCTATGGCTACACCTTC. Encoded protein: CSVAEVSYGYTF.

This chain joins TRBV4-1 and TRBJ1-6; tentative D call: TRBD1 (6 bases). Germline lookup yields CDR1 MGHRA and CDR2 YSYEKL. The CDR3 runs 15 residues. The V gene lost 4 bases and the J gene lost 9 bases, with 16 bases spanning the gap. The CDR3 DNA follows: TGCGCCAGCAGCCTAAGGACAGAGGGAAGTTCACCCCTCCACTTT. Translating gives CASSLRTEGSSPLHF.

This clone occurred a few times. The V call is TRBV7-2, the J call TRBJ1-1, with 10 bases matching TRBD1. The CDR3 is 15 amino acids. Germline values: CDR1 SGHTA, CDR2 FQGNSA. The V and J ends lost 6 bases and 0 bases, in that order; junction bases with no gene match: 4. This CDR3 is CASRPDRGMNTEAFF. CDR3 sequence (DNA): TGTGCCAGCAGACCGGACAGGGGGATGAACACTGAAGCTTTCTTT.

V gene TRBV28 combines with J gene TRBJ2-5, with D maybe TRBD2 (6 bases). The CDR3 contains 17 residues. V lost 5 bases and J lost 5, with 24 bases in between. Germline CDR1 is MDHEN and CDR2 is SYDVKM. The CDR3 spells CASSPASAAGRLETQYF. The CDR3 coding sequence is TGTGCCAGCAGTCCCGCTTCGGCCGCGGGGAGGCTGGAGACCCAGTACTTC.

The chain uses TRBV7-9 and TRBJ2-5; D remains ambiguous. V lost 2 bases to trimming and J lost 4 bases, with 5 bases between them. Germline V lookup: CDR1 SEHNR, CDR2 FQNEAQ (reference sequence). This CDR3 comprises 12 residues. CDR3 residues: CASSLTRETQYF. The DNA of the CDR3 is TGTGCCAGCAGCTTAACCAGAGAGACCCAGTACTTC.

This clone has just a few counts. The J gene is TRBJ2-7, the V gene TRBV5-4; no definite D call. Germline loops: CDR1 SGHNT, CDR2 YYREEE (reference sequence). The CDR3 has 13 amino acids. V was trimmed by 5 bases and J by 6 bases, leaving 15 bases between them. CDR3: CASRFWVSGEQYF. DNA for the CDR3: TGTGCCAGCAGGTTTTGGGTCTCGGGCGAGCAGTACTTC.

This clone was found a few times. The chain employs TRBV30 and TRBJ2-7; 9 bases are shared with TRBD1. The J segment lost 6 bases and the V segment lost 3 bases, leaving 6 bases of the junction unmatched. Germline CDR1 and CDR2: GTSNPN and SVGIG (reference sequence). The CDR3 is 13 residues long. The CDR3 loop is CAWSVQTGGEQYF. CDR3 in DNA: TGTGCCTGGAGCGTACAGACAGGGGGCGAGCAGTACTTC.

The J gene is TRBJ2-1, the V gene TRBV28; the D is unclear. CDR1 and CDR2 from the germline V gene are MDHEN and SYDVKM. V lost 3 bases to trimming and J lost 13 bases, with 10 bases between them. The CDR3 has 11 residues. CDR3 DNA sequence: TGTGCCAGCAGTTTTCCGGGCGAACAGTTCTTC. It translates to CASSFPGEQFF. The variable domain in full, completed from reference TRBV28 and TRBJ2-1, reads DVKVTQSSRYLVKRTGEKVFLECVQDMDHENMFWYRQDPGLGLRLIYFSYDVKMKEKGDIPEGYSVSREKKERFSLILESASTNQTSMYLCASSFPGEQFFGPGTRLTVL.

Only a few counts were recorded for this clone. This chain connects TRBV6-6 to TRBJ1-1; D uncertain. CDR3 length: 14 residues. V lost 4 bases to trimming and J lost 0 bases, with 9 bases between them. Germline CDR1 and CDR2: MNHNY and SVGAGI (reference sequence). The CDR3 spells CASSLGPMNTEAFF. CDR3 DNA sequence: TGTGCCAGCAGTTTGGGCCCCATGAACACTGAAGCTTTCTTT.

The chain joins TRBV19 to TRBJ2-4; D tentatively fits TRBD1 or TRBD2 (5 bases each). V was trimmed by 5 bases and J by 3 bases, leaving 17 bases between them. The germline V gene encodes CDR1 LNHDA and CDR2 SQIVND (reference sequence). The CDR3 contains 16 residues. The CDR3 here is CASSSFRLGGKNIQYF. CDR3 DNA: TGTGCCAGTAGTTCCTTCCGTCTTGGGGGCAAAAACATTCAGTACTTC.

There are a few counts of this clone. The DNA for the CDR3 is TGTGCCTGGAGTGTACGGGGGAAGACTGGAAACACCATATATTTT. The encoded protein is CAWSVRGKTGNTIYF. The rearrangement joins TRBV30 to TRBJ1-3; tentative D call: TRBD1 (5 bases). The CDR3 consists of 15 residues. V was clipped by 0 bases and J by 2 bases, with 11 bases between them. Germline V lookup: CDR1 GTSNPN, CDR2 SVGIG (reference sequence).

A few counts support this clone. This chain connects TRBV6-1 to TRBJ1-2; no clear D gene. The CDR3 is 12 residues long. The V end was cut by 3 bases, the J end by 6 bases, with 8 bases between. In germline, CDR1 is MNHNS, CDR2 SASEGT. The CDR3 sequence: CASSESLDGYTF. CDR3 bases: TGTGCCAGCAGTGAGTCCCTAGATGGCTACACCTTC.

The CDR3: CATKEDYGYTF. DNA of the CDR3: TGTGCCACCAAAGAGGACTATGGCTACACCTTC. The chain joins TRBV10-3 to TRBJ1-2, with D unclear. The CDR3 totals 11 residues. Per germline, CDR1 ENHRY and CDR2 SYGVKD. The V end lost 10 bases, the J end lost 3 bases, and 9 bases lay between the germline ends.

In this sample, this clone turned up a few times. The chain carries TRBV5-1 and TRBJ2-2; D not resolved. V shed 4 bases and J shed 0 bases, with 10 bases lying between them. Germline V gives CDR1 SGHRS, CDR2 YFSETQ. The length of the CDR3 is 15 residues. The CDR3 loop is CASSGPETNTGELFF. The CDR3 coding sequence is TGCGCCAGCAGCGGTCCGGAAACGAACACCGGGGAGCTGTTTTTT.

The V call is TRBV29-1, the J call TRBJ2-3; TRBD1 or TRBD2 may be the D gene (6 bases each). CDR1 and CDR2 (germline): SQVTM, ANQGSEA. The CDR3 totals 14 residues. CDR3 coding DNA: TGCAGTGCCGCTGGGGGGCCAGGCACAGATACGCAGTATTTT. This sequence encodes CSAAGGPGTDTQYF.